This is a list of T cell receptor beta chains from one sample in a study of blood T cell repertoires in COVID-19. Sequencing used immunoSEQ multiplex PCR; TCRdb keeps in-frame clones, though not all of them. The profile covers 120,000 or so clones, with 80% appearing a single time and approximately 25% taken by the ten largest. The source material was peripheral blood. All receptors come from a human donor in a cohort sampled during active COVID-19. The CDR3 runs from the conserved cysteine through the conserved F or W. The D gene is left open where the match is weak. A clone size is listed for some rows: how often the clone was seen (once, few, many), or a class if it is expanded.

d_gene	abundance	v_gene	j_gene	CDR3nt	CDR3aa
-	-	TRBV28	TRBJ1-1	TGTGCCAGCAGTTTGGGGGGGTACTGGGACACTGAAGCTTTCTTT	CASSLGGYWDTEAFF
-	once	TRBV10-3	TRBJ1-3	TGTGCCATCAGTGAGGGTACAGGGAGATTTAGAAACACCATATATTTT	CAISEGTGRFRNTIYF
TRBD1	-	TRBV28	TRBJ1-2	TGTGCCAGCAGCCGACAGGGGAACTATGGCTACACCTTC	CASSRQGNYGYTF
-	-	TRBV28	TRBJ1-5	TGTGCCAGCAGTTGGGGGCAGGGAGGCAATCAGCCCCAGCATTTT	CASSWGQGGNQPQHF
TRBD1	-	TRBV6-1	TRBJ2-5	TGTGCCAGCAGGGAAGACAGGGGTTCCGGGCAGACCCAGTACTTC	CASREDRGSGQTQYF
TRBD2	-	TRBV27	TRBJ2-7	TGTGCCAGCAAGGGGACTAGGAGCTCCTACGAGCAGTACTTC	CASKGTRSSYEQYF
TRBD1	-	TRBV28	TRBJ1-1	TGTGCCAGCAGTTCCCCCTTCTCACACAGGGGAGGGAACACTGAAGCTTTCTTT	CASSSPFSHRGGNTEAFF
TRBD1	few	TRBV7-2	TRBJ1-3	TGTGCCAGCAGCCTAACAGGGGGCCTTTCAGGAAACACCATATATTTT	CASSLTGGLSGNTIYF
TRBD1	-	TRBV28	TRBJ1-2	TGTGCCAGCATTCAACCGGGACAGGTTAACTATGGCTACACCTTC	CASIQPGQVNYGYTF
-	-	TRBV5-1	TRBJ2-7	TGCGCCAGCAGCTATATCGCAGCGGGTAGTTCCTACGAGCAGTACTTC	CASSYIAAGSSYEQYF
-	-	TRBV7-3	TRBJ2-3	TGTGCCAGCAGCCCTTGGGACTCACGCACAGATACGCAGTATTTT	CASSPWDSRTDTQYF
-	-	TRBV5-6	TRBJ1-2	TGTGCCAGCAGCGACCGATCGGTCAGGGATAGAGTTGGCTACACCTTC	CASSDRSVRDRVGYTF
TRBD1	-	TRBV6-2/TRBV6-3	TRBJ1-1	TGTGCCAGCAGTTACGGGGGACAGATTTTCAACACTGAAGCTTTCTTT	CASSYGGQIFNTEAFF
TRBD2	-	TRBV10-2	TRBJ2-1	TGCGCCAGCAGCCCGATAGCGGGGACCCTGCTCAATGAGCAGTTCTTC	CASSPIAGTLLNEQFF
TRBD1	-	TRBV27	TRBJ1-1	TGTGCCAGCAGTTCAAGACCCGGGACAGGGGAAGCTTTCTTT	CASSSRPGTGEAFF
-	-	TRBV27	TRBJ2-3	TGTGCCAGCAGTTTATTTCTTGGCCGATTTAGCACAGATACGCAGTATTTT	CASSLFLGRFSTDTQYF
-	few	TRBV18	TRBJ1-6	-	CASSPGPNNPPLW
TRBD1	-	TRBV27	TRBJ1-1	TGTGCCAGCACCGCTTCAGGGGGCTGGTCTGAAGCTTTCTTT	CASTASGGWSEAFF
-	-	TRBV18	TRBJ2-6	TGTGCCAGCTCACTCCCCGTACGGTATGGGGCCAACGTCCTGACTTTC	CASSLPVRYGANVLTF
TRBD1	many	TRBV15	TRBJ1-2	TGTGCCACCAGCAGTAGGGAGACAGGGGTTGGCTACACCTTC	CATSSRETGVGYTF
TRBD1	-	TRBV10-3	TRBJ1-1	TGTGCCATCAGTGGGGGGACAGGGGGCCCCACTGAAGCTTTCTTT	CAISGGTGGPTEAFF
-	-	TRBV9	TRBJ1-3	TGTGCCAGCAGCCGCAATCCGGACAGTGGAAACACCATATATTTT	CASSRNPDSGNTIYF
-	-	TRBV3-1/TRBV3-2	TRBJ2-3	TGTGCCAGCAGCCAAGGACTAGAAGCCACAGATACGCAGTATTTT	CASSQGLEATDTQYF
TRBD2	-	TRBV4-3	TRBJ2-7	TGCGCCAGCAGCCAAGAAGTCGCCACATCTAGCGGGAGAGGGACCTACGAGCAGTACTTC	CASSQEVATSSGRGTYEQYF
-	-	TRBV9	TRBJ1-1	TGTGCCAGCAGCGCGACCGTGGGGAGGACTGAAGCTTTCTTT	CASSATVGRTEAFF
TRBD2	once	TRBV7-2	TRBJ2-1	TGTGCCAGCAGCTTAGTAGCGGGAGTCCCCTACAATGAGCAGTTCTTC	CASSLVAGVPYNEQFF
-	-	TRBV24-1	TRBJ1-1	TGTGCCACCAGTGGCAGGGGGAACACTGAAGCTTTCTTT	CATSGRGNTEAFF
-	few	TRBV23-1	TRBJ1-5	TGCGCCAGCAGTCACACGCGGCACCCTTCCAGGGATAATCAGCCCCAGCATTTT	CASSHTRHPSRDNQPQHF
-	-	TRBV28	TRBJ1-2	TGTGCCAGCAGCATTATCCGTGGGGGGGTAAACTATGGCTACACCTTC	CASSIIRGGVNYGYTF
TRBD1	-	TRBV6-5	TRBJ1-5	TGTGCCAGCACTCGGGACAGGGAGGTACGTCAGCCCCAGCATTTT	CASTRDREVRQPQHF
TRBD2	-	TRBV5-1	TRBJ2-7	TGCGCCAGCAGCTCGGTGGGGGGAGGGCAAGTCTACGAGCAGTACTTC	CASSSVGGGQVYEQYF
-	few	TRBV6-2/TRBV6-3	TRBJ1-1	TGTGCCAGCAGTTTCGCGACAGGTGCTGAAGCTTTCTTT	CASSFATGAEAFF
TRBD2	-	TRBV6-5	TRBJ2-2	TGTGCCAGCAGTTCCTTAGCGGGGGGGCACACCGGGGAGCTGTTTTTT	CASSSLAGGHTGELFF
TRBD2	once	TRBV7-9	TRBJ2-2	TGTGCCAGCAGCCGCGGGACTAGCGGTACCGGGGAGCTGTTTTTT	CASSRGTSGTGELFF
-	-	TRBV18	TRBJ1-1	TGTGCCAGCTCACCGGGGAGAAACCAAGGGACTGAAGCTTTCTTT	CASSPGRNQGTEAFF
TRBD1	-	TRBV7-8	TRBJ1-2	TGTGCCAGCAGCTCAGCGACAGGGGGCGTAAGGGGCTACACCTTC	CASSSATGGVRGYTF